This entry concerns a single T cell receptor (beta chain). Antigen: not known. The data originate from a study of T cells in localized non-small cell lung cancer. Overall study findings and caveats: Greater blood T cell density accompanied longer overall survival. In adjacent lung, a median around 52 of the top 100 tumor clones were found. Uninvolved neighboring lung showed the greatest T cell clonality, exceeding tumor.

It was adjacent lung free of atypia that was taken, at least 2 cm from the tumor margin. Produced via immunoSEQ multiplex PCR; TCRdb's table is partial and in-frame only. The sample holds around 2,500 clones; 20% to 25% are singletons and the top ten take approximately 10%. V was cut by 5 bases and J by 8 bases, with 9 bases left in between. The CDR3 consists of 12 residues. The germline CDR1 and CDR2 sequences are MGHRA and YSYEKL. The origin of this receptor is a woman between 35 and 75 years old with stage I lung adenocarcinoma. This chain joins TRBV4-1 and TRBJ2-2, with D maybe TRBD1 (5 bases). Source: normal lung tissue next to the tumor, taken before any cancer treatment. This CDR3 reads CASSKGLGELFF. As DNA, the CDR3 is TGCGCCAGCAGCAAGGGGTTGGGGGAGCTGTTTTTT.